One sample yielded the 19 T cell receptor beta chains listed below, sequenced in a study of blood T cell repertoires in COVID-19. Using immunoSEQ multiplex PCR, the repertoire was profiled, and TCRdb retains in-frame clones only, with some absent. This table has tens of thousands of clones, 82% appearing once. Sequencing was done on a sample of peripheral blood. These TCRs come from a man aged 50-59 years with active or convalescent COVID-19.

The chain's CDR3 is CAITMTGEGTQYF. The CDR3 region has the DNA TGTGCCATTACAATGACAGGGGAAGGGACCCAGTACTTC. The V gene is TRBV10-3, the J gene TRBJ2-5, with 8 bases identical to TRBD1. The CDR3 covers 13 residues. The V segment lost 9 bases and the J segment 7 bases; nucleotides outside the gene matches: 10. From germline, CDR1 is ENHRY and CDR2 SYGVKD.

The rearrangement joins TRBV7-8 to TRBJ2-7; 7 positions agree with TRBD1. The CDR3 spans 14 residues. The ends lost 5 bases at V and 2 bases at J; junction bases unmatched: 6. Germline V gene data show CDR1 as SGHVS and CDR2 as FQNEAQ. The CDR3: CASSPGTETYEQYF. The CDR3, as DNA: TGTGCCAGCAGCCCCGGGACAGAGACCTACGAGCAGTACTTC. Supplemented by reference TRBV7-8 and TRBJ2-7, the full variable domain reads GAGVSQSPRYKVAKRGQDVALRCDPISGHVSLFWYQQALGQGPEFLTYFQNEAQLDKSGLPSDRFFAERPEGSVSTLKIQRTQQEDSAVYLCASSPGTETYEQYFGPGTRLTVT.

As DNA, the CDR3 is TGTGCCACCAGTGACTCGACAGGGCCAGGGGAAAAACTGTTTTTT. Residues: CATSDSTGPGEKLFF. The chain employs TRBV24-1 and TRBJ1-4; 7 bases align to TRBD1. Per germline, CDR1 KGHDR and CDR2 SFDVKD. V lost 4 bases and J lost 8; bases outside the gene matches: 9. The CDR3 loop spans 15 amino acids.

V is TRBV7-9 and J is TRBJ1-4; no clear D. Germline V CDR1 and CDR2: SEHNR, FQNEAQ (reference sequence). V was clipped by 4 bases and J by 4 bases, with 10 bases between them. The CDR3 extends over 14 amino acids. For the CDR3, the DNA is TGTGCCAGCAGCTCTTCCCGCGTTAATGAAAAACTGTTTTTT. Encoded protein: CASSSSRVNEKLFF.

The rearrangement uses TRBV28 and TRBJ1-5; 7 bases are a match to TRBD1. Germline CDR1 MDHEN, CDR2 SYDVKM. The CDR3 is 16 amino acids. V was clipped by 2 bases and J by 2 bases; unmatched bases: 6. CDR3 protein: CASSLPQGFGNQPQHF. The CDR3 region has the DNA TGTGCCAGCAGTTTACCACAGGGGTTCGGCAATCAGCCCCAGCATTTT.

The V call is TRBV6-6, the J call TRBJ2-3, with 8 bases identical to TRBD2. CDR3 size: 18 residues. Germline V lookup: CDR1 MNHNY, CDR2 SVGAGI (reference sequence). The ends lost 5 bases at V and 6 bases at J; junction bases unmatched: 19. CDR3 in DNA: TGTGCCAGCAGTCCCCGCTCCCCGGCGGGGGGTCCACGTGATACGCAGTATTTT. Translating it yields CASSPRSPAGGPRDTQYF.

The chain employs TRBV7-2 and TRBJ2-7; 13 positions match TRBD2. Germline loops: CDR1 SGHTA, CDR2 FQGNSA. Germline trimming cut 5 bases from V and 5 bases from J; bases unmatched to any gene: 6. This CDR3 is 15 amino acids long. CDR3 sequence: CASSPRTSGGDEQYF. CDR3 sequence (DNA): TGTGCCAGCAGCCCCCGGACTAGCGGGGGTGACGAGCAGTACTTC.

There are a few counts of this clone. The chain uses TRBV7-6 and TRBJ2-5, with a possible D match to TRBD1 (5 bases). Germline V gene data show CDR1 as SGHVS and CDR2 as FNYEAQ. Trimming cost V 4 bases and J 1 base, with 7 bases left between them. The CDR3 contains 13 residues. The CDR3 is CASSSDTQETQYF. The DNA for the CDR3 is TGTGCCAGCAGCTCGGACACCCAAGAGACCCAGTACTTC.

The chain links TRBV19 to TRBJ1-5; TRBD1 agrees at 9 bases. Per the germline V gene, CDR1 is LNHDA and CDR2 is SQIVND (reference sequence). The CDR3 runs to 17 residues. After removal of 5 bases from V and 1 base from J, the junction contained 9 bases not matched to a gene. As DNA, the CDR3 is TGTGCCAGTAGTCCAGGACAGGGGCGGATGAGCAATCAGCCCCAGCATTTT. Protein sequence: CASSPGQGRMSNQPQHF.

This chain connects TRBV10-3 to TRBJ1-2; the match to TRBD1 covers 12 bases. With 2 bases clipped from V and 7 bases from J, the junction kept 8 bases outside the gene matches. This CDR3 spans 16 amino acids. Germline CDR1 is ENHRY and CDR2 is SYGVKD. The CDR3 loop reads CAISETKGQGASGYTF. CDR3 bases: TGTGCCATCAGTGAGACAAAGGGACAGGGGGCTTCTGGCTACACCTTC.

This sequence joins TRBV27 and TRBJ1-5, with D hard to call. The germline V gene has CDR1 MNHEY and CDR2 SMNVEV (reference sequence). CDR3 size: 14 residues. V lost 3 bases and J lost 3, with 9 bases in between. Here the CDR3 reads CASSLSSLNQPQHF. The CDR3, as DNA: TGTGCCAGCAGTTTGTCTTCCCTCAATCAGCCCCAGCATTTT.

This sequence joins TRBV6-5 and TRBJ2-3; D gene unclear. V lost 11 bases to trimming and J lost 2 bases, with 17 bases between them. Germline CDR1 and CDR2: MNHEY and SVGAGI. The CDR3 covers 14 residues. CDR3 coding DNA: TGTGCCGGTCAGGCCAAGATTTACACAGATACGCAGTATTTT. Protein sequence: CAGQAKIYTDTQYF.

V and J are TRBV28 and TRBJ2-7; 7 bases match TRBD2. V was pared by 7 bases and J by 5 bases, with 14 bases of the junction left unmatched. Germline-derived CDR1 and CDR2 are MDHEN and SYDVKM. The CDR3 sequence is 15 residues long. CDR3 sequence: CASTGGGADSNEQYV. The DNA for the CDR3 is TGTGCCAGCACCGGGGGAGGGGCCGACTCGAACGAGCAGTACGTC.

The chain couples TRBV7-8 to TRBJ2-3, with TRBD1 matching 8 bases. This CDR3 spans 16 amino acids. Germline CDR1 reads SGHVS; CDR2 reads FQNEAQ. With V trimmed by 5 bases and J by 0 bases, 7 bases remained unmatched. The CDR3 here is CASSAGGGLSTDTQYF. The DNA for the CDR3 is TGTGCCAGCAGCGCAGGGGGCGGCCTTAGCACAGATACGCAGTATTTT.

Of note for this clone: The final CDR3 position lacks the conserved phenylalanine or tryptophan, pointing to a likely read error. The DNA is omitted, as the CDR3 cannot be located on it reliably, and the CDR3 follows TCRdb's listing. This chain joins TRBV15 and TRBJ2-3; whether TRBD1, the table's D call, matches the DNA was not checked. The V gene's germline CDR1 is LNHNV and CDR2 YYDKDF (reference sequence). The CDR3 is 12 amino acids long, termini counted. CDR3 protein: CATSREGDRVVY.

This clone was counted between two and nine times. CDR3 region: CASSEPGQPNTEAFF. The CDR3 nucleotides read TGCGCCAGCAGTGAGCCGGGACAACCGAACACTGAAGCTTTCTTT. The chain employs TRBV10-1 and TRBJ1-1; maybe TRBD1 (6 bases). Trimming cost V 2 bases and J 1 base, with 11 bases left between them. The germline CDR1 and CDR2 sequences are WNHNN and SYGVQD (reference sequence). The CDR3 totals 15 residues.

The CDR3, as DNA: TGTGCCAGTAGTATAGGAGGGCGTTCACCCCTCCACTTT. This codes for CASSIGGRSPLHF. The gene calls are TRBV19 and TRBJ1-6; D is ambiguous. In germline, CDR1 is LNHDA, CDR2 SQIVND (reference sequence). The CDR3 extends over 13 amino acids. The ends were cut back, 1 base at V and 9 bases at J, with 7 bases in the middle.

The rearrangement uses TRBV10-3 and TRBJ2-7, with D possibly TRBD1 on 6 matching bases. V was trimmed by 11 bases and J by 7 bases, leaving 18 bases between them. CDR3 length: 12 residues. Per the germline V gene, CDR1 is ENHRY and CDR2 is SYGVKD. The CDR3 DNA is TGTGCCGGACCTCAGGGGCCAAGGGAGCAGTACTTC. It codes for CAGPQGPREQYF.

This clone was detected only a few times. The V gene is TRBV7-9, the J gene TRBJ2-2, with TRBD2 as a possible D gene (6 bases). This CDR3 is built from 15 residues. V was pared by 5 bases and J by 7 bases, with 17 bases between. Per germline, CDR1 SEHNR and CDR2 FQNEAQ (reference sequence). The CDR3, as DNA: TGTGCCAGCAGCCCCCAATTGGGGGGTGTCGGGGAGCTGTTTTTT. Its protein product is CASSPQLGGVGELFF.